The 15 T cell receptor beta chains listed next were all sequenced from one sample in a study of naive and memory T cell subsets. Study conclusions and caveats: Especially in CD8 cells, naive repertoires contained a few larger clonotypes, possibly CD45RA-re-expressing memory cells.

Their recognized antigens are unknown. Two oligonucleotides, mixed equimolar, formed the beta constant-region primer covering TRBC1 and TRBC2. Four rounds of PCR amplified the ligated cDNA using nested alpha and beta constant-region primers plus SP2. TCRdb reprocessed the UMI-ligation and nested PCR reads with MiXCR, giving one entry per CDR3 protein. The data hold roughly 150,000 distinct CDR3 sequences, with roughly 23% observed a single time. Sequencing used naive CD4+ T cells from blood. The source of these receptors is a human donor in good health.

The CDR3, as DNA: TGTGCCAGCATCTCCGGGACGGGATCCCACGAGCAGTACTTC. Amino acids: CASISGTGSHEQYF. This chain connects TRBV6-1 to TRBJ2-7; D tentatively fits TRBD1 or TRBD2 (5 bases each). The CDR3 has 14 residues. V was pared by 7 bases and J by 5 bases, with 18 bases between. Germline V lookup: CDR1 MNHNS, CDR2 SASEGT.

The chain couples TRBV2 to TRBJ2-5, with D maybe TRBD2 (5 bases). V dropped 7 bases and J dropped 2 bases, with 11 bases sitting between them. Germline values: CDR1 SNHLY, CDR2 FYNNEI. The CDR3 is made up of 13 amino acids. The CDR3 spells CASKRELQETQYF. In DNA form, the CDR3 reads TGTGCCAGCAAGAGGGAGTTGCAAGAGACCCAGTACTTC.

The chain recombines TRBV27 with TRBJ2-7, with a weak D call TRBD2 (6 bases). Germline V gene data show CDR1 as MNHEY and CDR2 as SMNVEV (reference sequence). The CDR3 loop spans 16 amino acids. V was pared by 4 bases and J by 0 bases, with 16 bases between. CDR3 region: CASSSRLVTVSYEQYF. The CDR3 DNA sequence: TGTGCCAGCAGTTCCAGACTAGTGACAGTCTCCTACGAGCAGTACTTC.

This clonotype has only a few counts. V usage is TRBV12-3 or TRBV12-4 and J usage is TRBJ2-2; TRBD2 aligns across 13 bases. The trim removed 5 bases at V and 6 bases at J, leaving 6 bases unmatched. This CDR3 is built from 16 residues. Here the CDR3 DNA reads TGTGCCAGCAGTCTACTAGCGGGAGGGCCCTCCGGGGAGCTGTTTTTT. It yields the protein CASSLLAGGPSGELFF.

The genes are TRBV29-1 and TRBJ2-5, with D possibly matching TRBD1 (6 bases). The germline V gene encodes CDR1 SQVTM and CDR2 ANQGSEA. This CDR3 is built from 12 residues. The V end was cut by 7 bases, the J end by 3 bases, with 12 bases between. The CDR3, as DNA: TGCAGCGCCCTGGGACAAGAAGAGACCCAGTACTTC. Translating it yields CSALGQEETQYF. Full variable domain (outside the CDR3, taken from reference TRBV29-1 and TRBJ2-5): SAVISQKPSRDICQRGTSLTIQCQVDSQVTMMFWYRQQPGQSLTLIATANQGSEATYESGFVIDKFPISRPNLTFSTLTVSNMSPEDSSIYLCSALGQEETQYFGPGTRLLVL.

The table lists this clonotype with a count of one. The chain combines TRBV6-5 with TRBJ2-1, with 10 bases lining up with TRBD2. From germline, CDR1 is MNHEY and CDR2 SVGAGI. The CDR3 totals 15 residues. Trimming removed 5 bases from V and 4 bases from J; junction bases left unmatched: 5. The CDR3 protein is CASSRSGRGYNEQFF. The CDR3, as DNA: TGTGCCAGCAGTCGCAGCGGGAGGGGGTACAATGAGCAGTTCTTC.

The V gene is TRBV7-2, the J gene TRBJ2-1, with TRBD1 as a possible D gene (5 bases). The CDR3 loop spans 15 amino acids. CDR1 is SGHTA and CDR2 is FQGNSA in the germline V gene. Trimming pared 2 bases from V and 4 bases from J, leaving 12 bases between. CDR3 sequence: CASSLKATDYNEQFF. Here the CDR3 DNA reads TGTGCCAGCAGCTTAAAAGCGACAGATTACAATGAGCAGTTCTTC.

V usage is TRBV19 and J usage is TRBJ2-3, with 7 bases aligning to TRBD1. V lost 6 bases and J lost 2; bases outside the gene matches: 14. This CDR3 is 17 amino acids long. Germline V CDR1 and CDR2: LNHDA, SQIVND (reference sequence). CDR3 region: CASSSSGTVQTTDTQYF. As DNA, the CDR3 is TGTGCCAGTAGCAGCTCCGGGACAGTACAAACCACAGATACGCAGTATTTT.

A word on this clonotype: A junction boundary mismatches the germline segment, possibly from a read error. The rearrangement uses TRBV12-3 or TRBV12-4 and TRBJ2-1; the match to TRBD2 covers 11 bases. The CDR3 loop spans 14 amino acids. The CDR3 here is CASSLAGGLAEQFF. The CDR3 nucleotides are TGTGCCAGCAGTCTAGCGGGAGGTTTAGCTGAGCAGTTCTTC.

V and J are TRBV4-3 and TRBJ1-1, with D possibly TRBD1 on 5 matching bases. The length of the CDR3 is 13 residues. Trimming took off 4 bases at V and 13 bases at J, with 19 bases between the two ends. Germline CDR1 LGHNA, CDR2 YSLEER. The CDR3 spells CASSPGHARTGFF. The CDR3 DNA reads TGCGCCAGCAGCCCCGGACACGCCCGAACCGGTTTCTTT.

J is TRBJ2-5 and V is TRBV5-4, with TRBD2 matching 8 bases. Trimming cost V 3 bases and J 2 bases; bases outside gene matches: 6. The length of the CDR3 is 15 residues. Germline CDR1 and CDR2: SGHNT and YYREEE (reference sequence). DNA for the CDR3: TGTGCCAGCAGCTCGACCGGGGGGGGACAAGAGACCCAGTACTTC. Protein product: CASSSTGGGQETQYF.

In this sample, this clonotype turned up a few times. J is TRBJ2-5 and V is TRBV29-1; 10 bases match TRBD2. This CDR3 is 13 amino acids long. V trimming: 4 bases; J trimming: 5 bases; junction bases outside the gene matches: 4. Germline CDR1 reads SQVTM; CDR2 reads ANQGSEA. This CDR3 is CSVALAGVETQYF. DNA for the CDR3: TGCAGCGTTGCTCTAGCGGGAGTGGAGACCCAGTACTTC.

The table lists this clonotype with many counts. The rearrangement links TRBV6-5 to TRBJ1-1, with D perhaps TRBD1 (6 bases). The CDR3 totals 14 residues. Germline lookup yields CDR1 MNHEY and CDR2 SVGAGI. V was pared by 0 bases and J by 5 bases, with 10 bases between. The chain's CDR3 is CASSYSSDRTEAFF. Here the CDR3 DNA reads TGTGCCAGCAGTTACTCGTCAGACAGGACTGAAGCTTTCTTT.

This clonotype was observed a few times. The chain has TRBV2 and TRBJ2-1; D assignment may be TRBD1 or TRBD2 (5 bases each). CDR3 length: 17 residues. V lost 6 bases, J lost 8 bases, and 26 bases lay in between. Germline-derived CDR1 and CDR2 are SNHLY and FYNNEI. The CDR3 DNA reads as TGTGCCAGCAGCGGCTGGTGGGGACGGGGCGCACGTCATGAGCAGTTCTTC. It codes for CASSGWWGRGARHEQFF.

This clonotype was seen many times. The chain's CDR3 is CASSPRGQYLDTQYF. CDR3 bases: TGTGCCAGCAGCCCGAGAGGACAGTATCTGGATACGCAGTATTTT. J is TRBJ2-3 and V is TRBV3-1, with D possibly being TRBD1 (6 bases). Germline V gene sequence: CDR1 LGHDT, CDR2 YNNKEL (reference sequence). V was shortened by 4 bases and J by 6 bases, with 17 bases between the two germline ends. This CDR3 spans 15 amino acids.